One sample yielded the 13 T cell receptor beta chains listed below, sequenced in a study of blood T cell repertoires in COVID-19. TCRdb keeps only in-frame clones here, not all; method: immunoSEQ multiplex PCR. The table records 300,000 to 350,000 clones, around 83% of them present only once. The sequencing input was peripheral blood. The receptor set was obtained from a man aged 25 to 45 with active or convalescent COVID-19.

V usage is TRBV15 and J usage is TRBJ2-5, with D perhaps TRBD2 (5 bases). V lost 2 bases, J lost 4 bases, and 11 bases lay in between. The CDR3 length is 14 residues. Looked up from germline, CDR1 is LNHNV and CDR2 is YYDKDF (reference sequence). The CDR3 region has the DNA TGTGCCACCAGCAGATTTCTAGAGGGAGAGACCCAGTACTTC. This gives the protein CATSRFLEGETQYF.

V gene TRBV9 combines with J gene TRBJ2-1; D may be TRBD1 (6 bases). This CDR3 comprises 13 residues. Germline-derived CDR1 and CDR2 are SGDLS and YYNGEE. With 3 bases removed from V and 10 bases from J, the gap between germline ends came to 14 bases. The CDR3 sequence: CASSDTGTREQFF. DNA of the CDR3: TGTGCCAGCAGCGATACAGGGACGAGGGAGCAGTTCTTC.

The chain couples TRBV10-1 to TRBJ2-7, with D possibly matching TRBD1 (7 bases). This CDR3 has 15 amino acids. Trimming cost V 4 bases and J 4 bases, with 17 bases left between them. Germline-derived CDR1 and CDR2 are WNHNN and SYGVQD (reference sequence). CDR3: CASSADRAGGYEQYF. The CDR3 coding sequence is TGCGCCAGCAGTGCCGACAGGGCCGGGGGTTACGAGCAGTACTTC.

This chain links TRBV18 with TRBJ1-5; the match to TRBD1 covers 8 bases. Germline V gene sequence: CDR1 KGHSH, CDR2 LQKENI. V shed 4 bases, J shed 2 bases, and the junction held 1 base outside the gene matches. The CDR3 sequence is 14 residues long. CDR3 in DNA: TGTGCCAGCTCACGGGGACAGGGCAATCAGCCCCAGCATTTT. Amino acid sequence: CASSRGQGNQPQHF.

This chain uses TRBV29-1 with TRBJ1-1, with 9 bases aligning to TRBD1. Germline V gives CDR1 SQVTM, CDR2 ANQGSEA. The CDR3 runs to 16 residues. V shed 7 bases and J 5 bases; nucleotides not matched to a gene: 17. CDR3 loop: CSAADAQGAEETEAFF. As DNA, the CDR3 is TGCAGCGCGGCGGACGCACAGGGGGCAGAAGAAACTGAAGCTTTCTTT. The full variable domain, in which reference TRBV29-1 and TRBJ1-1 provide the parts outside the CDR3, is SAVISQKPSRDICQRGTSLTIQCQVDSQVTMMFWYRQQPGQSLTLIATANQGSEATYESGFVIDKFPISRPNLTFSTLTVSNMSPEDSSIYLCSAADAQGAEETEAFFGQGTRLTVV.

The chain uses TRBV6-2 or TRBV6-3 and TRBJ2-3, with 14 positions matching TRBD2. The germline V gene has CDR1 MNHEY and CDR2 SVGEGT. V lost 4 bases to trimming and J lost 1 base; unmatched junction nucleotides: 1. The CDR3 has 16 residues. CDR3: CASSWGLAGGTDTQYF. The CDR3 nucleotides are TGTGCCAGCAGTTGGGGACTAGCGGGGGGCACAGATACGCAGTATTTT.

This rearrangement joins TRBV15 to TRBJ1-6; no firm D call. Trimming removed 5 bases from V and 7 bases from J, with 18 bases in between. CDR1 is LNHNV and CDR2 is YYDKDF in the germline V gene (reference sequence). The CDR3 has 16 amino acids. This CDR3 is CATSPVGSGFNSPLHF. CDR3 sequence (DNA): TGTGCCACCAGCCCAGTGGGGAGCGGATTCAATTCACCCCTCCACTTT. The full variable domain, with the rest looked up from reference TRBV15 and TRBJ1-6, is DAMVIQNPRYQVTQFGKPVTLSCSQTLNHNVMYWYQQKSSQAPKLLFHYYDKDFNNEADTPDNFQSRRPNTSFCFLDIRSPGLGDTAMYLCATSPVGSGFNSPLHFGNGTRLTVT.

The V gene is TRBV11-3, the J gene TRBJ1-1; TRBD1 matches at 8 bases. The CDR3 has 16 amino acids. Trimming took 3 bases from V and 5 from J; bases not matched to a gene: 11. Germline V gene lookup returns CDR1 SGHNT and CDR2 YENEEA. Written as DNA, the CDR3 is TGTGCCAGCAGCTTGGGTAACGACAGGGGAGGAACTGAAGCTTTCTTT. This encodes CASSLGNDRGGTEAFF. The whole variable domain, remainder taken from reference TRBV11-3 and TRBJ1-1, is EAGVVQSPRYKIIEKKQPVAFWCNPISGHNTLYWYLQNLGQGPELLIRYENEEAVDDSQLPKDRFSAERLKGVDSTLKIQPAELGDSAVYLCASSLGNDRGGTEAFFGQGTRLTVV.

This chain connects TRBV29-1 to TRBJ2-7; 10 nucleotides match TRBD1. Germline V gene lookup returns CDR1 SQVTM and CDR2 ANQGSEA. The CDR3 has 16 residues. The J segment lost 3 bases and the V segment lost 0 bases, leaving 8 bases of the junction unmatched. CDR3: CSVEDRGRTGGYEQYF. CDR3 bases: TGCAGCGTTGAAGATCGGGGGCGGACAGGGGGCTACGAGCAGTACTTC.

The chain combines TRBV19 with TRBJ1-6, with D unclear. The CDR3 spans 15 residues. CDR1 is LNHDA, CDR2 SQIVND, per germline (reference sequence). V was clipped by 5 bases and J by 6 bases, with 14 bases between them. The CDR3 protein is CASSGGPKFNSPLHF. The CDR3, as DNA: TGTGCCAGTAGTGGAGGACCGAAGTTTAATTCACCCCTCCACTTT.

The rearrangement joins TRBV19 to TRBJ2-3, with 12 bases matching TRBD2. This CDR3 has 17 residues. The ends lost 3 bases at V and 6 bases at J; junction bases unmatched: 10. CDR1 is LNHDA, CDR2 SQIVND, per germline (reference sequence). CDR3: CASSIRGTSGYRDTQYF. The CDR3 coding sequence is TGTGCCAGTAGTATCAGGGGGACTAGCGGGTATAGGGATACGCAGTATTTT.

With regard to this clone: Other DNA sequences of this sample code for an identical CDR3. The CDR3 loop reads CASSLGGLSYEQYF. The DNA for the CDR3 is TGTGCCAGCAGCTTGGGGGGGCTGTCCTACGAGCAGTACTTC. This chain links TRBV7-9 with TRBJ2-7; weak D call: TRBD2 (7 bases). The CDR3 runs 14 residues. The V end was cut by 3 bases, the J end by 1 base, with 10 bases between. From germline, CDR1 is SEHNR and CDR2 FQNEAQ (reference sequence).

This sequence joins TRBV25-1 and TRBJ1-6, with D possibly matching TRBD1 (5 bases). CDR3 length: 14 residues. The V and J ends lost 4 bases and 10 bases respectively, with 14 bases between them. CDR1 and CDR2 (germline): MGHDK, SYGVNS. CDR3 amino acids: CASSARMGGSPLHF. The CDR3 DNA reads as TGTGCCAGCAGTGCCAGGATGGGGGGATCACCCCTCCACTTT.